This paragraph covers one T cell receptor (beta chain) sequence. What antigen it recognizes has not been identified. Each CD8+ T cell subset was flow-sorted in triplicate, with 300,000 cells per subset placed directly into RLT lysis buffer. Naive CD8+ T cells were defined stringently as CD45RO-CCR7+CD27+CD95- to exclude memory contaminants. Using standard density gradient centrifugation, peripheral blood mononuclear cells were isolated from buffy coats. Naive CXCR3-negative and CXCR3-positive CD8+ T cells were flow-sorted using a FACSAria III. An RNeasy Mini Kit was used to extract total RNA from the sorted cells. The CDR3 runs 13 amino acids, cysteine and phenylalanine included. The protein alone is recorded here. According to the germline V gene (reference sequence), CDR1 reads PRHDT and CDR2 reads FYEKMQ. The data stem from a study of CXCR3-negative and CXCR3-positive naive CD8 T cells (dated by TCRdb to about 2019). Study-level background: In total, 120 million to 150 million TRB reads were obtained, which works out to roughly 1.5 +/- 0.3 million reads per library. Data from about 10 donors, pooled across two independent experiments, went into the diversity and physicochemical repertoire analyses. Naive subsets from several donors and memory cells from 3 donors were included in the TRBV-TRBJ cluster analysis.

What the work shows at the level of the full study, not this receptor alone: Compared with CXCR3-negative naive cells, CXCR3-positive naive cells had TRB CDR3s with higher hydrophobicity (lower Kidera factor 4), lower energy, and higher strength and volume indices. Because surface CD5, which is linked to self-reactivity in mice, was comparable between the naive subsets, TCR interaction strength was also inferred from the physicochemical properties of TRB CDR3s. Because CXCR3 expression was partially decreased after cryopreservation, freshly isolated PBMCs were used for most assays. Both naive subsets had comparably high repertoire diversity, while memory CD8+ T cells had much lower repertoire diversity. Similar TRBV-TRBJ usage was shown by naive CXCR3-negative and CXCR3-positive cells from the same donor, whereas distinct patterns were shown by memory cells.

Sequencing took place on a NextSeq 550. The Human TCR Profiling Kit (MiLaboratory) was used to prepare UMI-labeled 5' RACE TRB cDNA libraries. The full amount of extracted RNA was used for cDNA synthesis, and the full amount of resulting cDNA was used for PCR amplification. Libraries were prepared in parallel with an identical number of PCR cycles. Concerning the study's data processing: MIGEC and MiXCR extracted about 48,000 +/- 9,800 unique UMI-labeled TRB cDNA molecules per library, requiring at least two reads per UMI. On average, about 40,000 +/- 10,000 functional in-frame TRB CDR3 nucleotide clonotypes lacking stop codons were found per library. After downsampling to 5000 UMI-labeled TRB molecules per sample, diversity metrics such as normalized Shannon-Wiener and Chao1 were calculated in VDJtools. VDJtools was used to calculate clonotype-size-weighted physicochemical properties of the central five CDR3 residues, namely interaction energy, strength, volume and Kidera factor 4. Following TCRdb reprocessing, every CDR3 protein sequence forms one entry, and DNA is not provided. These V and J calls are TCRdb output, not the study's own analysis. For this sample, the table gives around 45,000 distinct CDR3 sequences. Of the sample, roughly 1.6% falls within the top ten clones.

The material sequenced was naive CXCR3- CD8+ T cells from blood. The sample's cell subset or site label, in plain terms: CD45RO-CCR7+CD27+CD95- naive CD8+ T cells lacking CXCR3 (TNR3-). The TCR comes from a human donor in good health. Some clones in this sample may be carry-over from other donors' samples. This sequence uses TRBV13 and TRBJ2-7; the TCRdb call, TRBD1, lacks DNA for checking. The CDR3 loop reads CASSLTARGEQYF.